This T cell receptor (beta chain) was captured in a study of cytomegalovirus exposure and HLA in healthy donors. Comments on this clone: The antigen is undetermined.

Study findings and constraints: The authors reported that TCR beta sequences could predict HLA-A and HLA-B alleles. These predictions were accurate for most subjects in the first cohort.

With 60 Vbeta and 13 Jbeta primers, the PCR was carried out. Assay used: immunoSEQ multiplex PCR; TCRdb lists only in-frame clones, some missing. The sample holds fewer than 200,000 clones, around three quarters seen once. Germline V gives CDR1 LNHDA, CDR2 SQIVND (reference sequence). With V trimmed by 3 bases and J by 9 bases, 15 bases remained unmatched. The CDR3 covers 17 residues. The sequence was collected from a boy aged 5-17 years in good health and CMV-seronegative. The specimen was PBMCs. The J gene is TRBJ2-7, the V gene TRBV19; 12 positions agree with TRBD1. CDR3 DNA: TGTGCCAGTAGTATTAGTTCGGGACAGGGGGCGCGGAACGGGCAGTACTTC. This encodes CASSISSGQGARNGQYF.